Sequencing of this T cell receptor beta chain was carried out in a study of T-cell reconstitution after alpha-beta-depleted transplantation in children. Unique molecular identifiers were incorporated when the TCRbeta library was constructed. TCRdb re-called the PCR reads with MiXCR, one entry per CDR3 protein. Among some 530,000 distinct CDR3 sequences listed, 12% were seen once. CDR1 and CDR2 (germline): DFQATT, SNEGSKA (reference sequence). CDR3 length: 17 residues. V lost 3 bases and J lost 4, with 24 bases in between. This receptor was taken from a human donor who donated a stem cell graft to a child with combined immunodeficiency. The chain combines TRBV20-1 with TRBJ2-5; TRBD1 or TRBD2 may be the D gene (6 bases each). The source material was PBMCs from the stem cell graft donor, sampled from the stem cell graft. In DNA, the CDR3 is TGCAGTGCTAGGAGCCCCCGCGGGGTAGGGGGTGGAGAGACCCAGTACTTC. Its protein product is CSARSPRGVGGGETQYF.